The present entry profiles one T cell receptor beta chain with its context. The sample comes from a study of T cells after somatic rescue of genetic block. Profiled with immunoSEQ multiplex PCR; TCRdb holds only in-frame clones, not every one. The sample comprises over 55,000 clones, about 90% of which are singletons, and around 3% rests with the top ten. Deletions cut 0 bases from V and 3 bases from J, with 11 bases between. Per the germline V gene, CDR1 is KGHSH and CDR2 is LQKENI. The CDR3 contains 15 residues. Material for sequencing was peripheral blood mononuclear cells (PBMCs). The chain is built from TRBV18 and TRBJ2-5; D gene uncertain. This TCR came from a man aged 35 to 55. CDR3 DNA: TGTGCCAGCTCACCACCGGCAGAATCTAAAGAGACCCAGTACTTC. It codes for CASSPPAESKETQYF.